Below, 32 T cell receptor beta chains from the same sample are listed, as sequenced in a study of T cells in Graves' hyperthyroidism and ophthalmopathy. What was amplified from RNA transcripts were TCR beta CDR3 regions. First-round RT-PCR with HTBI primers amplified the TCR CDR3 region. Each CDR3 protein is one row after TCRdb ran MiXCR on the multiplex PCR reads. The data show around 290,000 distinct CDR3 sequences, with roughly an eighth seen just once and 7% to 9.5% held by the top ten. The sample comprised blood. These receptors all stem from a woman aged 40 to 55 with Graves' hyperthyroidism.

The CDR3 nucleotides are TGTGCCAGCAGTTACCGGGTCTCTGGGGCCAACGTCCTGACTTTC. It yields the protein CASSYRVSGANVLTF. The rearrangement links TRBV6-5 to TRBJ2-6; D unclear. Germline V lookup: CDR1 MNHEY, CDR2 SVGAGI. There are 15 residues in the CDR3. V lost 2 bases, J lost 0 bases, and 5 bases lay in between.

Many counts were recorded for this clonotype. V is TRBV2 and J is TRBJ2-1, with 13 bases that match TRBD2. CDR3 length equals 15 residues. Germline CDR1 is SNHLY and CDR2 is FYNNEI. V lost 8 bases, J lost 8 bases, and 9 bases stayed unmatched. CDR3 region: CASRMRTSGSYEQFF. The CDR3, as DNA: TGTGCCAGCCGGATGAGGACTAGCGGGAGTTATGAGCAGTTCTTC. Full variable domain (missing parts from reference TRBV2 and TRBJ2-1): EPEVTQTPSHQVTQMGQEVILRCVPISNHLYFYWYRQILGQKVEFLVSFYNNEISEKSEIFDDQFSVERPDGSNFTLKIRSTKLEDSAMYFCASRMRTSGSYEQFFGPGTRLTVL.

This chain uses TRBV4-2 with TRBJ2-3; D call uncertain. V lost 1 base to trimming and J lost 3 bases, with 5 bases between them. CDR3 length: 13 residues. From germline, CDR1 is LGHNA and CDR2 YNFKEQ. The CDR3 region is CASSQGKTDTQYF. Here the CDR3 DNA reads TGTGCCAGCAGCCAAGGAAAGACAGATACGCAGTATTTT.

This clonotype was seen repeatedly, ten times or more. The gene calls are TRBV19 and TRBJ1-2; 7 nucleotides align to TRBD1. Germline lookup yields CDR1 LNHDA and CDR2 SQIVND (reference sequence). V dropped 3 bases and J dropped 8; count of bases not matched to a gene: 6. The CDR3 contains 13 residues. In DNA, the CDR3 is TGTGCCAGTAGTATCGGGACAGTACGAGGCTACACCTTC. It encodes CASSIGTVRGYTF.

This clonotype showed up many times. The V gene is TRBV5-6, the J gene TRBJ2-3; D gene ambiguous. Between the trimmed V and J ends, which lost 2 bases and 6 bases, there was a span of 10 bases. Germline V gives CDR1 SGHDT, CDR2 YYEEEE. CDR3 size: 13 residues. This CDR3 is CASSLLRTDTQYF. Here the CDR3 DNA reads TGTGCCAGCAGCTTACTGAGGACCGATACGCAGTATTTT.

This clonotype was counted ten times or more. This sequence joins TRBV19 and TRBJ1-2; 7 positions match TRBD1. Trimming at V came to 2 bases and at J to 8 bases, leaving 8 bases not matched to a gene. Looked up from germline, CDR1 is LNHDA and CDR2 is SQIVND (reference sequence). This CDR3 has 14 residues. The CDR3 DNA is TGTGCCAGTAGTATACCTCGGGACAGCGAAGGCTACACCTTC. It translates to CASSIPRDSEGYTF. Together with reference TRBV19 and TRBJ1-2, the CDR3 gives the full variable domain: DGGITQSPKYLFRKEGQNVTLSCEQNLNHDAMYWYRQDPGQGLRLIYYSQIVNDFQKGDIAEGYSVSREKKESFPLTVTSAQKNPTAFYLCASSIPRDSEGYTFGSGTRLTVV.

This clonotype was found a few times. A much larger clone differs from this one at a single base, so this may be a read error. The chain couples TRBV2 to TRBJ2-3, with 7 bases fitting TRBD1. The J call may be faulty, since TRBJ1-5 better matches the DNA end. Per the germline V gene, CDR1 is SNHLY and CDR2 is FYNNEI. The CDR3 spans 13 residues. The CDR3 nucleotides are TGTGCCAGCAGTTTGAGGGGGCTCGATACGCAGCATTTT. This translates into CASSLRGLDTQHF.

This clonotype was recorded many times. J is TRBJ2-7 and V is TRBV28; 9 bases are a match to TRBD2. CDR3 size: 13 residues. CDR1 is MDHEN, CDR2 SYDVKM, per germline. V trimming: 8 bases; J trimming: 3 bases; junction bases outside the gene matches: 5. The CDR3 here is CASLTSGLYEQYF. For the CDR3, the DNA is TGTGCCAGCCTGACTAGCGGTCTCTACGAGCAGTACTTC.

There are a few counts of this clonotype. This sequence joins TRBV5-1 and TRBJ1-2, with D possibly being TRBD1 (5 bases). Germline values: CDR1 SGHRS, CDR2 YFSETQ. The CDR3 has 12 residues. The V end was cut by 2 bases, the J end by 10 bases, with 12 bases between. Written as DNA, the CDR3 is TGCGCCAGCAGCTTTTCAGGGTTGAACTACACCTTC. Translated, it gives CASSFSGLNYTF.

This clonotype was counted at least ten times. The chain carries TRBV20-1 and TRBJ2-2; D is unclear. The germline V gene has CDR1 DFQATT and CDR2 SNEGSKA (reference sequence). The CDR3 has 13 amino acids. Trimming shortened V by 5 bases and J by 1 base, and 8 bases separated the two germline ends. This CDR3 reads CSAAWMNTGELFF. The CDR3 DNA sequence: TGCAGTGCTGCGTGGATGAACACCGGGGAGCTGTTTTTT.

This clonotype was recorded a few times. This chain joins TRBV27 and TRBJ2-4; 16 bases agree with TRBD2. Germline values: CDR1 MNHEY, CDR2 SMNVEV (reference sequence). The ends lost 0 bases at V and 1 base at J; junction bases unmatched: 3. CDR3 length equals 19 residues. The CDR3 DNA reads TGTGCCAGCAGTTTATCGGGACTAGCGGGAGGGCCGGCCAAAAACATTCAGTACTTC. Translation gives CASSLSGLAGGPAKNIQYF.

This clonotype was detected once. The chain uses TRBV18 and TRBJ1-5, with 9 bases identical to TRBD1. The CDR3 is made up of 14 amino acids. The V gene end was trimmed by 5 bases and the J gene end by 7 bases; junction bases not matched to a gene: 6. Germline-derived CDR1 and CDR2 are KGHSH and LQKENI. CDR3 coding DNA: TGTGCCAGCTCAGGGGACAGGGAGTACCAGCCCCAGCATTTT. Translated, it gives CASSGDREYQPQHF.

The chain recombines TRBV27 with TRBJ1-1; 7 nucleotides align to TRBD1. V lost 3 bases and J lost 5; bases outside the gene matches: 6. The CDR3 has 14 residues. From germline, CDR1 is MNHEY and CDR2 SMNVEV (reference sequence). The chain's CDR3 is CASSLVGGRTEAFF. The CDR3 DNA follows: TGTGCCAGCAGTTTGGTAGGGGGCCGGACTGAAGCTTTCTTT.

This clonotype has a handful of counts. V usage is TRBV10-3 and J usage is TRBJ1-2; D possibly corresponds to TRBD1 (6 bases). The CDR3 totals 17 residues. Germline CDR1 ENHRY, CDR2 SYGVKD. Trimming left V 0 bases short and J 4 bases short, with 18 bases between. This chain's CDR3 is CAISESLGGQGIYGYTF. The CDR3 region has the DNA TGTGCCATCAGTGAGTCGCTGGGCGGGCAGGGGATCTATGGCTACACCTTC.

This clonotype was found many times. The chain combines TRBV2 with TRBJ2-1; D is possibly TRBD1 or TRBD2 (5 bases each). Trimming removed 5 bases at V and 6 bases at J, with 14 bases between. The germline gives CDR1 SNHLY, CDR2 FYNNEI. There are 14 residues in the CDR3. The CDR3 region has the DNA TGTGCCAGCAGTCCAGGGACCAGGATCAATGAGCAGTTCTTC. Translating gives CASSPGTRINEQFF.

V is TRBV12-3 or TRBV12-4 and J is TRBJ2-2, with TRBD2 matching 15 bases. Germline trimming cut 6 bases from V and 5 bases from J; bases unmatched to any gene: 7. The length of the CDR3 is 17 residues. The CDR3 here is CASSRRGLAGGTGELFF. As DNA, the CDR3 is TGTGCCAGCAGCCGACGAGGACTAGCGGGAGGGACCGGGGAGCTGTTTTTT.

This clonotype was found many times. V gene TRBV11-3 combines with J gene TRBJ2-3, with TRBD2 matching over 9 bases. The V gene end was trimmed by 2 bases and the J gene end by 4 bases; junction bases not matched to a gene: 7. The CDR3 contains 16 residues. Germline V gene sequence: CDR1 SGHNT, CDR2 YENEEA. CDR3 amino acids: CASSLISGSVSDTQYF. Written as DNA, the CDR3 is TGTGCCAGCAGCTTAATTAGCGGGAGTGTTTCAGATACGCAGTATTTT.

This clonotype has only a few counts. This chain links TRBV9 with TRBJ2-5; TRBD2 aligns across 10 bases. V was pared by 4 bases and J by 2 bases, with 14 bases of the junction left unmatched. The CDR3 sequence is 18 residues long. Germline assignment: CDR1 SGDLS and CDR2 YYNGEE. The CDR3 sequence is CASSIGQVAGGDQETQYF. The CDR3 region has the DNA TGTGCCAGCAGCATCGGACAAGTAGCGGGAGGCGATCAAGAGACCCAGTACTTC.

This clonotype has a count of ten or more. V gene TRBV28 combines with J gene TRBJ2-5; 8 bases are a match to TRBD2. The CDR3 runs to 17 residues. The germline CDR1 and CDR2 sequences are MDHEN and SYDVKM. J gave up 5 bases and V 4 bases, and 15 bases lay outside the gene matches. For the CDR3, the DNA is TGTGCCAGCAGTTCAACTAGCGGAGTCTTTACTAGGGAGACCCAGTACTTC. Encoded protein: CASSSTSGVFTRETQYF.

In this sample, this clonotype turned up many times. The genes are TRBV15 and TRBJ1-4; D uncertain. The germline V gene encodes CDR1 LNHNV and CDR2 YYDKDF (reference sequence). The V and J ends lost 0 bases and 3 bases respectively, with 8 bases between them. The CDR3 loop spans 15 amino acids. For the CDR3, the DNA is TGTGCCACCAGCAGAGAAGGAAATCCTAATGAAAAACTGTTTTTT. Translating it yields CATSREGNPNEKLFF.

This rearrangement joins TRBV25-1 to TRBJ2-3; tentatively, D is TRBD1 or TRBD2 (6 bases each). This CDR3 has 15 residues. V lost 5 bases and J 5 bases, leaving 17 bases between the germline ends. Germline V gene lookup returns CDR1 MGHDK and CDR2 SYGVNS. In nucleotides, the CDR3 is TGTGCCAGCAGTACAGGGACCTCCGGGGGAGATACGCAGTATTTT. It codes for CASSTGTSGGDTQYF.

This clonotype showed up just a few times. The chain carries TRBV14 and TRBJ2-7; 10 nucleotides agree with TRBD1. This CDR3 is 14 amino acids long. With V trimmed by 4 bases and J by 7 bases, 7 bases remained unmatched. The germline gives CDR1 SGHDN, CDR2 FVKESK. For the CDR3, the DNA is TGTGCCAGCAGCCCCGGGACAGGGGACTGGGAGCAGTACTTC. It yields the protein CASSPGTGDWEQYF.

The genes are TRBV5-1 and TRBJ2-7, with 7 nucleotides matching TRBD2. Unmatched junction bases numbered 15, after V lost 4 bases and J lost 5 bases. The CDR3 loop spans 16 amino acids. Germline loops: CDR1 SGHRS, CDR2 YFSETQ. CDR3 sequence reads: CASSPGTTLSSDEQYF. CDR3 sequence (DNA): TGCGCCAGCAGCCCCGGGACTACCCTTTCAAGCGACGAGCAGTACTTC.

In the case of this clonotype: Mismatch with germline at one junction end may stem from a read error. J is TRBJ2-5 and V is TRBV12-3 or TRBV12-4; 9 bases line up with TRBD2. The CDR3 extends over 14 amino acids. The CDR3, as DNA: TGTGCCAGCAGTTTAAATAGCGGGAGTGAGACCCAGTGCTTC. As protein: CASSLNSGSETQCF.

In its sample, this clonotype was seen a few times. This rearrangement joins TRBV7-2 to TRBJ1-3; no clear D. The germline V gene has CDR1 SGHTA and CDR2 FQGNSA. V lost 1 base and J 2 bases, leaving 12 bases between the germline ends. This CDR3 spans 16 amino acids. DNA of the CDR3: TGTGCCAGCAGCTTAGTTGGGGTTAAGGCTGGAAACACCATATATTTT. This translates into CASSLVGVKAGNTIYF.

The sample holds a few counts of this clonotype. The CDR3, as DNA: TGCAGTGCTAGATCCTTCTCCCGTGGGGGCCAGACTAGCGGGAGCTTCGGGCAGTACTTC. Its protein is CSARSFSRGGQTSGSFGQYF. The chain links TRBV20-1 to TRBJ2-7; 12 bases are a match to TRBD2. Trimming cost V 2 bases and J 9 bases; bases outside gene matches: 26. CDR1 DFQATT and CDR2 SNEGSKA come from the germline V gene (reference sequence). There are 20 residues in the CDR3.

This clonotype has more than one count but fewer than ten. The chain links TRBV20-1 to TRBJ1-5; D is perhaps TRBD1 (5 bases). The CDR3 is made up of 13 amino acids. The V end was cut by 2 bases, the J end by 1 base, with 6 bases between. Germline V gene data show CDR1 as DFQATT and CDR2 as SNEGSKA (reference sequence). CDR3 sequence reads: CSARWGSNQPQHF. CDR3 DNA sequence: TGCAGTGCTAGATGGGGCAGCAATCAGCCCCAGCATTTT.

The chain couples TRBV30 to TRBJ1-6; the D is unclear. Germline assignment: CDR1 GTSNPN and CDR2 SVGIG (reference sequence). This CDR3 is 13 amino acids long. V lost 2 bases and J lost 13, with 15 bases in between. The chain's CDR3 is CAWSLSPFDPLHF. In DNA, the CDR3 is TGTGCCTGGAGTCTATCTCCTTTTGATCCCCTCCACTTT. The full variable domain, completed using reference TRBV30 and TRBJ1-6, is SQTIHQWPATLVQPVGSPLSLECTVEGTSNPNLYWYRQAAGRGLQLLFYSVGIGQISSEVPQNLSASRPQDRQFILSSKKLLLSDSGFYLCAWSLSPFDPLHFGNGTRLTVT.

This clonotype was seen a handful of times. The chain couples TRBV6-2 or TRBV6-3 to TRBJ2-1; 15 nucleotides align to TRBD2. V trimming: 6 bases; J trimming: 7 bases; junction bases outside the gene matches: 7. Germline V gene sequence: CDR1 MNHEY, CDR2 SVGEGT. The CDR3 is made up of 16 amino acids. Written as DNA, the CDR3 is TGTGCCAGCAGAGACGGGACTAGCGGGAGGTCAAATGAGCAGTTCTTC. The encoded protein is CASRDGTSGRSNEQFF.

In this sample, this clonotype turned up many times. The J gene is TRBJ2-1, the V gene TRBV6-1; D may correspond to TRBD1 or TRBD2 (5 bases each). The CDR3 length is 17 residues. Germline CDR1 is MNHNS and CDR2 is SASEGT. V was trimmed by 0 bases and J by 7 bases, leaving 19 bases between them. CDR3 region: CASSEAAFGDGWNEQFF. The CDR3, as DNA: TGTGCCAGCAGTGAAGCGGCCTTCGGGGACGGGTGGAATGAGCAGTTCTTC.

The chain links TRBV5-6 to TRBJ2-5, with D possibly matching TRBD1 (5 bases). CDR3 length: 13 amino acids. Germline V gene data show CDR1 as SGHDT and CDR2 as YYEEEE. Trimming removed 2 bases from V and 5 bases from J, with 10 bases in between. Written as DNA, the CDR3 is TGTGCCAGCAGCTTTTCAGGGATGGAGACCCAGTACTTC. The encoded protein is CASSFSGMETQYF.

At least ten counts were recorded for this clonotype. The J gene is TRBJ1-2, the V gene TRBV12-3 or TRBV12-4, with a possible D match to TRBD1 (5 bases). Trimming removed 7 bases at V and 8 bases at J, with 14 bases between. The CDR3 runs 12 residues. The chain's CDR3 is CASTPFQGGYTF. For the CDR3, the DNA is TGTGCCAGCACCCCATTTCAGGGAGGCTACACCTTC.